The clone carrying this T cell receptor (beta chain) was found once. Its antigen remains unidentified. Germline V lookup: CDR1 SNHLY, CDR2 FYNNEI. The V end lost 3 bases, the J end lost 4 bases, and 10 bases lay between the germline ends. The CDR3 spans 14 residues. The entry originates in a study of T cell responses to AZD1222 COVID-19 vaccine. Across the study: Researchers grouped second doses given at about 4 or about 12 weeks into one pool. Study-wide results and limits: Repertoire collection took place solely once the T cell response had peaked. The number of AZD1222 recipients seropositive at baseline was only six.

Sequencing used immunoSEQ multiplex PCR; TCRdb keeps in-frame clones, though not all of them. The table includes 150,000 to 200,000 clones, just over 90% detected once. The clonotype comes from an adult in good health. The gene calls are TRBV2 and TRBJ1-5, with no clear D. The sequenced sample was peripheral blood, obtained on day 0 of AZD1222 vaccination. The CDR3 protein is CASSEWPDNQPQHF. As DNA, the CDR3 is TGTGCCAGCAGTGAGTGGCCAGATAATCAGCCCCAGCATTTT.